Below, 12 T cell receptor beta chains from the same sample are listed, as sequenced in a study of cytomegalovirus exposure and HLA in healthy donors (dated by TCRdb to 2017 to 2019). Libraries were constructed by the immunoSEQ multiplex PCR assay. The multiplex PCR relied on a mix of 60 forward primers for TCR Vbeta segments and 13 reverse primers for TCR Jbeta segments. As stored in TCRdb, this immuneACCESS dataset retains in-frame rearrangements with V and J assigned. A fraction of the clones does not appear; measured against another copy, unresolved V genes explain less than half of the discrepancy, and the remainder lacks a known reason. This sample comprises 150,000 to 200,000 clones, 80% to 90% of them detected only once. Roughly 8.8% of the sample comes from the top ten. Sequenced sample: PBMCs. These receptors all stem from a man aged 18-30 years in good health and CMV-seropositive.

For the CDR3, the DNA is TGCGCCAGCAGCCTTGGCACCCGGGGGGATACGCAGTATTTT. Its translation: CASSLGTRGDTQYF. This chain uses TRBV5-1 with TRBJ2-3; D may be TRBD2 (6 bases). The V gene's germline CDR1 is SGHRS and CDR2 YFSETQ. V dropped 4 bases and J dropped 6 bases, with 15 bases sitting between them. This CDR3 region has 14 residues.

This clone was recorded a few times. This chain links TRBV19 with TRBJ1-3; D gene ambiguous. Germline values: CDR1 LNHDA, CDR2 SQIVND (reference sequence). The V end was cut by 5 bases, the J end by 0 bases, with 17 bases between. The CDR3 spans 17 residues. CDR3 amino acids: CASSWAGDLYSGNTIYF. The CDR3 DNA sequence: TGTGCCAGTAGTTGGGCAGGCGACCTCTACTCTGGAAACACCATATATTTT.

This chain connects TRBV18 to TRBJ1-1, with 7 positions matching TRBD1. The V gene's germline CDR1 is KGHSH and CDR2 LQKENI. The CDR3 is 13 residues long. V shed 3 bases and J 6 bases; nucleotides not matched to a gene: 4. DNA of the CDR3: TGTGCCAGCTCACCTGACGGACAGGCTGAAGCTTTCTTT. It specifies CASSPDGQAEAFF.

The chain uses TRBV29-1 and TRBJ1-4; unclear D gene. Trimming pared 6 bases from V and 8 bases from J, leaving 7 bases between. This CDR3 has 10 residues. Germline CDR1 and CDR2: SQVTM and ANQGSEA. The CDR3 loop is CSVWREKLFF. CDR3 bases: TGCAGCGTGTGGCGGGAAAAACTGTTTTTT. The full variable domain, in which reference TRBV29-1 and TRBJ1-4 provide the parts outside the CDR3, is SAVISQKPSRDICQRGTSLTIQCQVDSQVTMMFWYRQQPGQSLTLIATANQGSEATYESGFVIDKFPISRPNLTFSTLTVSNMSPEDSSIYLCSVWREKLFFGSGTQLSVL.

This clone appeared a few times. The chain is built from TRBV4-1 and TRBJ1-3; a possible D gene is TRBD1 (5 bases). Germline V gene lookup returns CDR1 MGHRA and CDR2 YSYEKL. The V end was cut by 0 bases, the J end by 3 bases, with 12 bases between. The CDR3 has 16 residues. The CDR3 coding sequence is TGCGCCAGCAGCCAAGATCCCCAGGGCGGTGGAAACACCATATATTTT. Translating gives CASSQDPQGGGNTIYF.

This chain connects TRBV30 to TRBJ2-5; 14 bases are shared with TRBD2. V lost 1 base to trimming and J lost 4 bases; unmatched junction nucleotides: 2. This CDR3 comprises 15 residues. Germline CDR1 reads GTSNPN; CDR2 reads SVGIG (reference sequence). The CDR3 protein is CAWSGLAGGAETQYF. As DNA, the CDR3 is TGTGCCTGGAGTGGACTAGCGGGGGGGGCAGAGACCCAGTACTTC. Filled out from reference TRBV30 and TRBJ2-5, the complete variable domain reads SQTIHQWPATLVQPVGSPLSLECTVEGTSNPNLYWYRQAAGRGLQLLFYSVGIGQISSEVPQNLSASRPQDRQFILSSKKLLLSDSGFYLCAWSGLAGGAETQYFGPGTRLLVL.

The chain couples TRBV4-3 to TRBJ2-5; 8 nucleotides agree with TRBD2. This CDR3 comprises 16 residues. Germline loops: CDR1 LGHNA, CDR2 YSLEER. Trimming took 1 base from V and 5 from J; bases not matched to a gene: 9. DNA of the CDR3: TGCGCCAGCAGCCAAGGGGGGAGCGGGGGTGGGGAGACCCAGTACTTC. This sequence encodes CASSQGGSGGGETQYF.

The chain employs TRBV5-1 and TRBJ1-4; perhaps TRBD1 as D (5 bases). Germline values: CDR1 SGHRS, CDR2 YFSETQ. The CDR3 covers 15 residues. The V and J ends lost 0 bases and 2 bases respectively, with 8 bases between them. The CDR3 DNA follows: TGCGCCAGCAGCTTGGAGGCAGGGACTAATGAAAAACTGTTTTTT. It is translated as CASSLEAGTNEKLFF.

The chain has TRBV6-1 and TRBJ2-7, with TRBD1 identical over 10 bases. The germline gives CDR1 MNHNS, CDR2 SASEGT. V was clipped by 4 bases and J by 2 bases; unmatched bases: 5. The CDR3 is 15 amino acids. The CDR3: CASSGRDRGPYEQYF. The CDR3 DNA reads TGTGCCAGCAGTGGCCGGGACAGGGGCCCCTACGAGCAGTACTTC.

This chain joins TRBV6-5 and TRBJ1-3, with D possibly being TRBD1 (6 bases). Germline V lookup: CDR1 MNHEY, CDR2 SVGAGI. The V and J ends lost 6 bases and 1 base respectively, with 13 bases between them. This CDR3 is built from 15 residues. Here the CDR3 DNA reads TGTGCCAGCAGGAGGGTAGGACAGTCTGGAAACACCATATATTTT. It is translated as CASRRVGQSGNTIYF.

The rearrangement links TRBV11-2 to TRBJ2-5; D unclear. This CDR3 spans 16 amino acids. V shed 1 base and J shed 3 bases, with 15 bases lying between them. Germline V gene lookup returns CDR1 SGHAT and CDR2 FQNNGV. Here the CDR3 DNA reads TGTGCCAGCAGCTTAGTCGCCTTGGGCAGAGAAGAGACCCAGTACTTC. Encoded protein: CASSLVALGREETQYF. The variable domain in full, completed from reference TRBV11-2 and TRBJ2-5, reads EAGVAQSPRYKIIEKRQSVAFWCNPISGHATLYWYQQILGQGPKLLIQFQNNGVVDDSQLPKDRFSAERLKGVDSTLKIQPAKLEDSAVYLCASSLVALGREETQYFGPGTRLLVL.

The chain is built from TRBV10-3 and TRBJ1-2; D unresolved. The germline gives CDR1 ENHRY, CDR2 SYGVKD. V lost 2 bases, J lost 4 bases, and 11 bases lay in between. The CDR3 contains 14 residues. In nucleotides, the CDR3 is TGTGCCATCAGTGAGGGTTCGGCGGCCTATGGCTACACCTTC. As protein: CAISEGSAAYGYTF.